This T cell receptor beta chain was recovered during a study of PD-L1 blockade in urothelial cancer. Overall study: Reported median T cell count for blood samples was 110,000 to 150,000.

Using immunoSEQ multiplex PCR, the repertoire was profiled, and TCRdb retains in-frame clones only, with some absent. The sample lists about 88,000 clones, more than 90% occurring once. The V segment lost 3 bases and the J segment 2 bases; nucleotides outside the gene matches: 15. CDR1 and CDR2 (germline): LNHDA, SQIVND (reference sequence). The CDR3 has 18 amino acids. The receptor was isolated from a man aged 60-69 years with urothelial cancer. The chain employs TRBV19 and TRBJ2-7; 8 bases are a match to TRBD2. Material: PBMCs, obtained around atezolizumab (anti-PD-L1) treatment. The CDR3 protein is CASSMRGGRGDFPYEQYF. CDR3 DNA: TGTGCCAGTAGTATGCGCGGGGGGCGAGGAGATTTCCCCTACGAGCAGTACTTC.